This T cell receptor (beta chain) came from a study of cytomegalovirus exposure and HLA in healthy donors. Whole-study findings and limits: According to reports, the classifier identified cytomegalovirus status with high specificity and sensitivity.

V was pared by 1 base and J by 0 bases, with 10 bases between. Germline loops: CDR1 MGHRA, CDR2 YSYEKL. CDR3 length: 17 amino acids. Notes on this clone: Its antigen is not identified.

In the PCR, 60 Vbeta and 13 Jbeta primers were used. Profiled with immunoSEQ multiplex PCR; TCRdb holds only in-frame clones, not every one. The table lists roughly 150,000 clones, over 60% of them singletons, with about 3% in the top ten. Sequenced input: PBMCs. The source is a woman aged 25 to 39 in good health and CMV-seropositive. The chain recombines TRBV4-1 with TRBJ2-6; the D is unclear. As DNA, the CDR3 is TGCGCCAGCAGCCAAGTCCCGCAGTTCTCTGGGGCCAACGTCCTGACTTTC. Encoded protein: CASSQVPQFSGANVLTF.